This passage covers 18 T cell receptor beta chains from one sample sequenced in a study of T-cell memory formation after mild COVID-19. TCRdb re-called the 5' RACE reads through MiXCR, storing one row per CDR3 protein. The sample records hundreds of thousands of distinct CDR3 sequences, about a sixth being singletons. Sequencing was carried out using PBMCs or a T cell subset sorted from them (not recorded which). These receptors originate from a man younger than 35 who had mild COVID-19 (a few samples of this study predate the infection). Cell type and time point are not known.

V gene TRBV6-5 combines with J gene TRBJ2-3; 8 nucleotides match TRBD2. The V gene's germline CDR1 is MNHEY and CDR2 SVGAGI. V gave up 5 bases and J gave up 1 base; unmatched junction bases: 5. There are 15 residues in the CDR3. CDR3 in amino acids: CASSTPGLGTDTQYF. CDR3 sequence (DNA): TGTGCCAGCAGTACCCCGGGACTAGGCACAGATACGCAGTATTTT.

The genes are TRBV6-1 and TRBJ2-7, with D tentatively TRBD1 (6 bases). CDR3 length equals 13 residues. Trimming took off 7 bases at V and 3 bases at J, with 13 bases between the two ends. Per the germline V gene, CDR1 is MNHNS and CDR2 is SASEGT. This CDR3 reads CASTPGQSYEQYV. The CDR3 coding sequence is TGTGCCAGCACCCCAGGACAGAGCTACGAGCAGTACGTC.

This clonotype was recorded at least ten times. The V and J genes are TRBV12-3 or TRBV12-4 and TRBJ1-1; D is undetermined. The CDR3 is 15 amino acids. V lost 5 bases, J lost 3 bases, and 16 bases lay in between. The CDR3: CASSHPGGGHTEAFF. CDR3 sequence (DNA): TGTGCCAGCAGTCACCCGGGAGGAGGGCACACTGAAGCTTTCTTT.

V usage is TRBV27 and J usage is TRBJ1-3; D unresolved. The ends were cut back, 5 bases at V and 2 bases at J, with 10 bases in the middle. The CDR3 spans 14 residues. CDR1 MNHEY and CDR2 SMNVEV come from the germline V gene (reference sequence). CDR3 in DNA: TGTGCCAGCAGTAGGTGGGGAGCTGGAAACACCATATATTTT. It codes for CASSRWGAGNTIYF.

The rearrangement joins TRBV9 to TRBJ2-2, with D unresolved. From germline, CDR1 is SGDLS and CDR2 YYNGEE. The CDR3 is made up of 15 amino acids. V lost 0 bases to trimming and J lost 4 bases, with 10 bases between them. The CDR3 coding sequence is TGTGCCAGCAGCGTAGACCAGAGAGTCACCGGGGAGCTGTTTTTT. This sequence encodes CASSVDQRVTGELFF.

V usage is TRBV7-9 and J usage is TRBJ1-5; D call uncertain. Germline V gene data show CDR1 as SEHNR and CDR2 as FQNEAQ (reference sequence). This CDR3 is 13 amino acids long. Trimming left V 5 bases short and J 3 bases short, with 8 bases between. The chain's CDR3 is CASSPLPNQPQHF. Here the CDR3 DNA reads TGTGCCAGCAGCCCCCTCCCCAATCAGCCCCAGCATTTT.

This clonotype came up a few times. The genes are TRBV4-3 and TRBJ1-1; 7 nucleotides match TRBD1. The CDR3 runs 16 residues. Germline trimming cut 0 bases from V and 4 bases from J; bases unmatched to any gene: 8. Germline V gene data show CDR1 as LGHNA and CDR2 as YSLEER. The CDR3 protein is CASSQDLETGSTEAFF. The DNA for the CDR3 is TGCGCCAGCAGCCAAGATCTCGAGACAGGGAGCACTGAAGCTTTCTTT.

This sequence joins TRBV16 and TRBJ1-4; D remains unclear. Trimming cost V 3 bases and J 5 bases, with 10 bases left between them. The germline V gene has CDR1 KGHSY and CDR2 FQNENV. The CDR3 is 14 residues long. The CDR3 protein is CASSQITWNEKLFF. In DNA, the CDR3 is TGTGCCAGCAGCCAGATAACATGGAATGAAAAACTGTTTTTT.

In its sample, this clonotype was seen once. V usage is TRBV7-9 and J usage is TRBJ2-1; 10 nucleotides match TRBD1. Germline V gene lookup returns CDR1 SEHNR and CDR2 FQNEAQ (reference sequence). V lost 5 bases and J lost 4; bases outside the gene matches: 5. The length of the CDR3 is 15 residues. The CDR3 nucleotides read TGTGCCAGCAGCGGGGGACAGGGGCCTTACAATGAGCAGTTCTTC. This codes for CASSGGQGPYNEQFF. Complete variable domain (other parts from reference TRBV7-9 and TRBJ2-1): DTGVSQNPRHKITKRGQNVTFRCDPISEHNRLYWYRQTLGQGPEFLTYFQNEAQLEKSRLLSDRFSAERPKGSFSTLEIQRTEQGDSAMYLCASSGGQGPYNEQFFGPGTRLTVL.

This clonotype turned up a few times. J is TRBJ2-7 and V is TRBV2; 7 nucleotides line up with TRBD2. This CDR3 spans 15 amino acids. The V gene's germline CDR1 is SNHLY and CDR2 FYNNEI. The V segment lost 0 bases and the J segment 6 bases; nucleotides outside the gene matches: 8. CDR3 loop: CASSEARGSKSEQYF. The CDR3 coding sequence is TGTGCCAGCAGTGAAGCGCGGGGGTCGAAAAGCGAGCAGTACTTC.

This clonotype showed up just a few times. This chain uses TRBV6-5 with TRBJ1-5; TRBD1 is a possible D gene (6 bases). The CDR3 length is 15 residues. V lost 1 base, J lost 4 bases, and 11 bases lay in between. In germline, CDR1 is MNHEY, CDR2 SVGAGI. CDR3 nucleotides: TGTGCCAGCAGTTACTATCGGGGGCCGAATCAGCCCCAGCATTTT. It codes for CASSYYRGPNQPQHF.

V usage is TRBV7-9 and J usage is TRBJ1-2; D remains ambiguous. This CDR3 comprises 14 residues. V was shortened by 2 bases and J by 4 bases, with 11 bases between the two germline ends. CDR1 and CDR2 from the germline V gene are SEHNR and FQNEAQ (reference sequence). The DNA of the CDR3 is TGTGCCAGCAGCTTAAAAGGGTCCGGCTATGGCTACACCTTC. Its translation: CASSLKGSGYGYTF.

This clonotype occurred a few times. One junction end does not reproduce the germline sequence, and a read error may be involved. The rearrangement uses TRBV7-7 and TRBJ2-5, with D possibly being TRBD1 (5 bases). Germline assignment: CDR1 SSHAT and CDR2 FNYEAQ (reference sequence). CDR3 size: 14 residues. CDR3 sequence: CASSLEGDQETQYF. DNA of the CDR3: TGTGCTAGCAGCTTAGAAGGGGACCAAGAGACCCAGTACTTC.

The V call is TRBV15, the J call TRBJ1-2; D is possibly TRBD1 (5 bases). The CDR3 covers 14 residues. The ends were cut back, 2 bases at V and 6 bases at J, with 13 bases in the middle. Germline CDR1 and CDR2: LNHNV and YYDKDF (reference sequence). CDR3 DNA sequence: TGTGCCACCAGCAGAACCCCTCTCAGGGATGGCTACACCTTC. Its protein is CATSRTPLRDGYTF.

This chain joins TRBV5-6 and TRBJ2-7; TRBD1 might be the D (5 bases). Trimming took 0 bases from V and 3 from J, leaving 10 bases between them. The CDR3 contains 14 residues. Germline CDR1 and CDR2: SGHDT and YYEEEE. The CDR3 protein is CASSLGTTGYEQYF. The DNA of the CDR3 is TGTGCCAGCAGCTTGGGGACAACTGGCTACGAGCAGTACTTC.

Note on this clonotype: One junction end disagrees with the germline gene, perhaps due to a read error. The V and J genes are TRBV3-1 and TRBJ2-3; 8 nucleotides line up with TRBD1. The CDR3 runs to 14 residues. Germline V gives CDR1 LGHDT, CDR2 YNNKEL (reference sequence). The DNA for the CDR3 is TGTGCCAGCAGCCACCCAAGGGACGGACAGGGCCCAAATTTT. Translation gives CASSHPRDGQGPNF.

This clonotype occurred a few times. This sequence joins TRBV20-1 and TRBJ1-6; D is unresolved. The CDR3 extends over 13 amino acids. The germline V gene encodes CDR1 DFQATT and CDR2 SNEGSKA (reference sequence). Trimming pared 2 bases from V and 7 bases from J, leaving 9 bases between. CDR3 nucleotides: TGCAGTGCTAGATGGGGTGGGAATTCACCCCTCCACTTT. Translated: CSARWGGNSPLHF.

This clonotype was seen more than once but under ten times. V and J are TRBV18 and TRBJ2-1; 11 nucleotides match TRBD1. Germline assignment: CDR1 KGHSH and CDR2 LQKENI. V lost 4 bases and J lost 9; bases outside the gene matches: 8. The CDR3 length is 15 residues. For the CDR3, the DNA is TGTGCCAGCTCACGAGGACAGGGGGCGTTCAGTGAGCAGTTCTTC. Translated, it gives CASSRGQGAFSEQFF.